This T cell receptor (beta chain) emerged from a study of T cells in Graves' hyperthyroidism and ophthalmopathy. Study-wide points: Onset of ophthalmopathy came a median approximately 6.9 months after the model predicted it. Ophthalmopathy and stable hyperthyroidism were told apart by a 13 V-J model.

Germline-derived CDR1 and CDR2 are SGHTA and FQGNSA. Trimming removed 3 bases from V and 1 base from J, with 9 bases in between. The CDR3 runs 14 residues. About this clonotype itself: Its antigen remains unknown.

The source material, RNA transcripts, was used to amplify TCR beta CDR3 regions. TCR CDR3 underwent first-round RT-PCR with the HTBI primer set. MiXCR was run by TCRdb on the multiplex PCR reads, yielding one entry per CDR3 protein. This sample has approximately 640,000 distinct CDR3 sequences, with about 18% found just once. The sequence was obtained from a man aged 50 or older with Graves' hyperthyroidism. The V call is TRBV7-2, the J call TRBJ2-5; unclear D gene. Material: blood. The CDR3 DNA follows: TGTGCCAGCAGCTTGGCCAGACTCCAAGAGACCCAGTACTTC. Translation: CASSLARLQETQYF. Combining the CDR3 with reference TRBV7-2 and TRBJ2-5 gives the whole variable domain GAGVSQSPSNKVTEKGKDVELRCDPISGHTALYWYRQSLGQGLEFLIYFQGNSAPDKSGLPSDRFSAERTGGSVSTLTIQRTQQEDSAVYLCASSLARLQETQYFGPGTRLLVL.